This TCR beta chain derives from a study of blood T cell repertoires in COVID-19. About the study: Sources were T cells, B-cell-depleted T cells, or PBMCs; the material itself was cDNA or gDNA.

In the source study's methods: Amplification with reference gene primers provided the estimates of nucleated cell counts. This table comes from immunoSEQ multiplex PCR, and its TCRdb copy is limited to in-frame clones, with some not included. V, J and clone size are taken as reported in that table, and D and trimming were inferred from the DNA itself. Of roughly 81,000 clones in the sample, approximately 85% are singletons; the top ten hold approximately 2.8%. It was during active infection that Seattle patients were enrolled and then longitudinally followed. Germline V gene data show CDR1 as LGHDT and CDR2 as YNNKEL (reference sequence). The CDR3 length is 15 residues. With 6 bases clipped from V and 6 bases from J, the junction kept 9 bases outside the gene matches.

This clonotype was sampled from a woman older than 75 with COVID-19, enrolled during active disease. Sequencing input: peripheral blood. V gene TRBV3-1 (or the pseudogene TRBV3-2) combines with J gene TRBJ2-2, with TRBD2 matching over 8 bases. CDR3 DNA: TGTGCCAGCAGTACCGCAGCGGGAGCCCCCGGGGAGCTGTTTTTT. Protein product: CASSTAAGAPGELFF.